A selection of T cell receptor beta chains follows, all from one sample in a study of shared clonotypes between healthy human individuals. The protocol was immunoSEQ multiplex PCR, while the TCRdb copy is restricted to in-frame clones and leaves out a portion. The sample shows some 500,000 clones, roughly 80% of them seen only once. Sequences were obtained from PBMCs. The receptors were sampled from a woman between 40 and 50 years old in good health. Some clones in this sample may be carry-over from other donors' samples. Both conserved end residues are part of each CDR3. D genes are given only for firm matches. Clone sizes are given selectively: once, few, many, or a class where the clone is expanded.

clone_size	v_call	d_call	j_call	cdr3_aa	cdr3_nt
few	TRBV20-1	NA	TRBJ1-1	CSARIHTEAFF	TGCAGTGCTAGAATCCATACTGAAGCTTTCTTT
once	TRBV18	TRBD2	TRBJ2-3	CASSLAGGTDTQYF	TGTGCCAGCTCATTAGCGGGTGGCACAGATACGCAGTATTTT
NA	TRBV6-5	NA	TRBJ2-7	CATGQHYEQYF	TGTGCCACTGGACAGCATTACGAGCAGTACTTC
NA	TRBV10-3	NA	TRBJ2-3	CAISEQARADTQYF	TGTGCCATCAGTGAGCAGGCTCGGGCAGATACGCAGTATTTT
once	TRBV18	TRBD1	TRBJ2-7	CASSPPGQGSPYEQYF	TGTGCCAGCTCACCCCCGGGACAGGGGTCCCCCTACGAGCAGTACTTC
NA	TRBV7-3	TRBD2	TRBJ2-5	CASSKMGTSGTLYQETQYF	TGTGCCAGCAGCAAAATGGGGACTAGCGGGACCCTTTACCAAGAGACCCAGTACTTC
NA	TRBV10-3	NA	TRBJ2-5	CAISDNTREQYF	TGTGCCATCAGTGATAACACTCGTGAGCAGTACTTC
NA	TRBV4-1	NA	TRBJ2-2	CASSHAPTGELFF	TGCGCCAGCAGCCACGCTCCCACCGGGGAGCTGTTTTTT
NA	TRBV27	TRBD2	TRBJ2-3	CASSLLLAGGQYTQYF	TGTGCCAGCAGTTTATTGCTAGCGGGAGGGCAGTATACGCAGTATTTT
NA	TRBV7-9	NA	TRBJ1-1	CASSPDSSYTEAFF	TGTGCCAGCAGCCCCGACAGCTCCTACACTGAAGCTTTCTTT
NA	TRBV9	TRBD2	TRBJ2-1	CASSVRLAGVNEQFF	TGTGCCAGCAGCGTCAGACTAGCGGGAGTAAATGAGCAGTTCTTC
NA	TRBV7-8	NA	TRBJ2-2	CASSLAWKGTGELFF	TGTGCCAGCAGCTTAGCATGGAAGGGGACCGGGGAGCTGTTTTTT
NA	TRBV28	TRBD1	TRBJ2-7	CASRSNPGQGGGEQYF	TGTGCCAGCAGATCAAACCCGGGACAGGGGGGCGGCGAGCAGTACTTC
few	TRBV28	TRBD2	TRBJ2-1	CASDSGRSYNEQFF	TGTGCCAGCGATAGCGGGAGGTCCTACAATGAGCAGTTCTTC
NA	TRBV18	NA	TRBJ2-3	CASSPGTSMAGGDTQYF	TGTGCCAGCTCACCTGGAACTAGTATGGCGGGCGGGGATACGCAGTATTTT
few	TRBV27	NA	TRBJ1-2	CASSTTPSDYGYTF	TGTGCCAGCAGTACAACGCCTAGCGACTATGGCTACACCTTC
NA	TRBV5-4	NA	TRBJ2-6	CASSPPGGLGANVLTF	TGTGCCAGCAGCCCCCCCGGGGGTCTGGGGGCCAACGTCCTGACTTTC
many	TRBV27	TRBD1	TRBJ2-1	CASSLTTGVDNEQFF	TGTGCCAGCAGTTTAACAACAGGGGTGGACAATGAGCAGTTCTTC
NA	TRBV28	TRBD2	TRBJ2-7	CASSSPSGRPYEQYF	TGTGCCAGCAGTTCGCCCAGCGGGAGACCCTACGAGCAGTACTTC
once	TRBV5-1	TRBD2	TRBJ2-7	CASSLDGFGTNYEQYF	TGCGCCAGCAGCTTAGACGGCTTCGGGACTAACTACGAGCAGTACTTC
NA	TRBV18	NA	TRBJ2-7	CASSNRQSDEQYF	TGTGCCAGCTCAAACCGACAGTCCGACGAGCAGTACTTC
NA	TRBV5-4	NA	TRBJ2-7	CASRNDRLSYEQYF	TGTGCCAGCAGAAACGACAGGCTGTCCTACGAGCAGTACTTC
NA	TRBV7-3	NA	TRBJ1-5	CASSQGVGQPQHF	TGTGCCAGCAGCCAGGGAGTGGGTCAGCCCCAGCATTTT
NA	TRBV19	NA	TRBJ1-3	CASSRQVSSGNTIYF	TGTGCCAGTAGCAGACAGGTATCCTCTGGAAACACCATATATTTT
NA	TRBV4-2	TRBD2	TRBJ2-7	CASSPGTSGPYEQYF	TGTGCCAGCAGCCCCGGGACTAGCGGACCCTACGAGCAGTACTTC
NA	TRBV18	NA	TRBJ2-7	CASSPDSSLSYEQYF	TGTGCCAGCTCACCCGACTCTAGCCTGTCCTACGAGCAGTACTTC
NA	TRBV18	TRBD1	TRBJ2-7	CASSTDRGLFYEQYF	TGTGCCAGCTCAACAGACAGGGGGCTCTTTTACGAGCAGTACTTC
few	TRBV7-2	TRBD2	TRBJ2-1	CASSLTSGRYEQFF	TGTGCCAGCAGCTTAACTAGCGGGAGGTATGAGCAGTTCTTC
NA	TRBV6-1	NA	TRBJ2-2	CASSGIQVTGELFF	TGTGCCAGCAGTGGCATACAGGTCACCGGGGAGCTGTTTTTT
NA	TRBV9	TRBD2	TRBJ2-3	CASSVGLAGVGRTDTQYF	TGTGCCAGCAGCGTAGGACTAGCGGGAGTAGGACGAACAGATACGCAGTATTTT
NA	TRBV4-1	NA	TRBJ1-5	CASSPGGARRPSDQPQHF	TGCGCCAGCAGCCCGGGAGGGGCGCGGCGGCCTTCGGATCAGCCCCAGCATTTT
NA	TRBV7-2	NA	TRBJ2-7	CASSSPFLSYEQYF	TGTGCCAGCAGCTCCCCGTTCCTATCCTACGAGCAGTACTTC
NA	TRBV19	NA	TRBJ2-2	CASHDRAGELFF	TGTGCCAGCCATGACCGGGCCGGGGAGCTGTTTTTT
once	TRBV29-1	NA	TRBJ2-1	CSVESNPYNEQFF	TGCAGCGTTGAGAGTAATCCCTACAATGAGCAGTTCTTC
NA	TRBV27	NA	TRBJ2-7	CASRPTWTAYEQYF	TGTGCCAGCAGGCCCACGTGGACAGCCTACGAGCAGTACTTC
NA	TRBV5-1	NA	TRBJ2-7	CASSLVPASSQEEQYF	TGCGCCAGCAGCTTGGTACCAGCCAGCAGCCAAGAGGAGCAGTACTTC
once	TRBV4-1	NA	TRBJ2-5	CASGDTARETQYF	TGCGCCAGCGGTGACACGGCTCGGGAGACCCAGTACTTC
NA	TRBV6-5	NA	TRBJ1-5	CASSRGLSNQPQHF	TGTGCCAGCAGCCGCGGACTTAGCAATCAGCCCCAGCATTTT
NA	TRBV7-2	NA	TRBJ1-1	CASSFSAGASTEAFF	TGTGCCAGCAGCTTCTCTGCAGGGGCAAGCACTGAAGCTTTCTTT
many	TRBV4-2	NA	TRBJ1-5	CASSQDQGFGEPQHF	TGTGCCAGCAGCCAAGATCAGGGGTTTGGGGAGCCCCAGCATTTT
NA	TRBV30	TRBD2	TRBJ2-5	CAWSPLAGVLETQYF	TGTGCCTGGAGTCCTCTAGCGGGAGTGTTAGAGACCCAGTACTTC
NA	TRBV5-6	NA	TRBJ2-7	CASSAGGSYEQYF	TGTGCCAGCAGCGCGGGTGGCTCCTACGAGCAGTACTTC
once	TRBV5-1	TRBD1	TRBJ1-2	CASSSSTGISYGYTF	TGCGCCAGCAGCTCATCGACAGGGATCAGCTATGGCTACACCTTC
NA	TRBV5-1	TRBD2	TRBJ2-7	CASTPTSGSFEQYF	TGCGCCAGCACTCCAACTAGCGGGAGCTTCGAGCAGTACTTC
NA	TRBV7-3	NA	TRBJ2-1	CASSSGTHNEQFF	TGTGCCAGCAGTTCCGGGACCCACAATGAGCAGTTCTTC
NA	TRBV5-1	NA	TRBJ2-5	CASSFTPGTKETQYF	TGCGCCAGCAGCTTCACTCCGGGGACGAAAGAGACCCAGTACTTC
NA	TRBV28	TRBD1	TRBJ2-7	CASTTGQALYEQYF	TGTGCCAGCACCACGGGACAGGCGCTCTACGAGCAGTACTTC
NA	TRBV5-1	NA	TRBJ2-2	CASSLGGANTGELFF	TGCGCCAGCAGCTTGGGTGGGGCGAACACCGGGGAGCTGTTTTTT
NA	TRBV11-3	NA	TRBJ2-2	CASSQIFTGELFF	TGTGCCAGCAGCCAGATATTCACCGGGGAGCTGTTTTTT
few	TRBV7-9	TRBD2	TRBJ2-3	CASSFREGTDTQYF	TGTGCCAGCAGCTTCAGGGAGGGTACAGATACGCAGTATTTT
NA	TRBV5-1	NA	TRBJ1-3	CASSLGGIGNTIYF	TGCGCCAGCAGCTTGGGGGGGATCGGAAACACCATATATTTT
NA	TRBV19	TRBD2	TRBJ2-1	CASSIVALAGYNEQFF	TGTGCCAGTAGTATAGTTGCGCTAGCGGGGTACAATGAGCAGTTCTTC
many	TRBV29-1	NA	TRBJ1-2	CSAGTDFNYGYTF	TGCAGCGCCGGTACAGATTTTAACTATGGCTACACCTTC